The 29 T cell receptor beta chains presented below share a single source sample, sequenced in a study of OX40 agonist ivuxolimab in advanced cancers. Clones were read by immunoSEQ multiplex PCR, and TCRdb kept only the in-frame ones, dropping some. The sample has tens of thousands of clones; over 65% are singletons. The sample here was CD4+ or CD8+ T cells sorted from blood, taken in a trial of the OX40 agonist ivuxolimab. These receptors were taken from an adult with an advanced solid tumor such as melanoma, head and neck, liver or kidney cancer.

This clone was seen only once. V usage is TRBV5-1 and J usage is TRBJ2-2; D may be TRBD1 (5 bases). The germline V and J ends were trimmed by 4 bases and 0 bases, with 10 bases remaining between them. The CDR3 sequence is 15 residues long. The germline CDR1 and CDR2 sequences are SGHRS and YFSETQ. The CDR3 loop is CASSGALANTGELFF. CDR3 bases: TGCGCCAGCAGCGGGGCCCTCGCGAACACCGGGGAGCTGTTTTTT.

This clone has just one count. The gene calls are TRBV2 and TRBJ2-3; perhaps TRBD2 as D (6 bases). Trimming cost V 7 bases and J 3 bases, with 14 bases left between them. The CDR3 is made up of 14 amino acids. The germline gives CDR1 SNHLY, CDR2 FYNNEI. The CDR3 protein is CASKRQGGTDTQYF. Written as DNA, the CDR3 is TGTGCCAGCAAGCGGCAGGGAGGAACAGATACGCAGTATTTT.

The chain couples TRBV29-1 to TRBJ2-2; a weak D match, TRBD2 (6 bases). Germline CDR1 and CDR2: SQVTM and ANQGSEA. There are 13 residues in the CDR3. Trimming cost V 7 bases and J 4 bases, with 13 bases left between them. The CDR3 region has the DNA TGCAGCGGCGGGACGGTCGGCACCGGGGAGCTGTTTTTT. It codes for CSGGTVGTGELFF.

The V call is TRBV19, the J call TRBJ2-5; tentatively, D is TRBD2 (5 bases). Germline assignment: CDR1 LNHDA and CDR2 SQIVND (reference sequence). The CDR3 is 13 amino acids. The V end lost 7 bases, the J end lost 6 bases, and 15 bases lay between the germline ends. In DNA form, the CDR3 reads TGTGCCAGTAATGGGGAGCCGCGACAGACCCAGTACTTC. It codes for CASNGEPRQTQYF.

CDR3 in amino acids: CASSVGEVRSGELFF. The CDR3 DNA is TGTGCCAGCAGCGTAGGGGAGGTTAGGTCCGGGGAGCTGTTTTTT. The chain uses TRBV9 and TRBJ2-2; D is perhaps TRBD2 (6 bases). CDR1 and CDR2 from the germline V gene are SGDLS and YYNGEE. CDR3 length: 15 residues. Deletions cut 0 bases from V and 6 bases from J, with 12 bases between.

The chain recombines TRBV11-2 with TRBJ1-3; no clear D. Germline values: CDR1 SGHAT, CDR2 FQNNGV. Deletions cut 4 bases from V and 0 bases from J, with 10 bases between. The CDR3 consists of 15 residues. The CDR3 DNA is TGTGCCAGCAGCTCACCAAGATTCTCTGGAAACACCATATATTTT. Translated: CASSSPRFSGNTIYF.

V usage is TRBV5-1 and J usage is TRBJ1-5; 8 nucleotides line up with TRBD1. V lost 0 bases to trimming and J lost 0 bases; unmatched junction nucleotides: 8. Germline CDR1 reads SGHRS; CDR2 reads YFSETQ. The CDR3 consists of 18 residues. CDR3 coding DNA: TGCGCCAGCAGCTTGGAGACAGGGGTCAGAGGTAGCAATCAGCCCCAGCATTTT. This translates into CASSLETGVRGSNQPQHF.

This clone was seen a few times. This rearrangement joins TRBV14 to TRBJ2-3; 9 positions match TRBD1. V trimming: 4 bases; J trimming: 4 bases; junction bases outside the gene matches: 6. The CDR3 loop spans 15 amino acids. Germline CDR1 reads SGHDN; CDR2 reads FVKESK. This chain's CDR3 is CASSRGQGNADTQYF. In nucleotides, the CDR3 is TGTGCCAGCAGCCGCGGACAGGGGAACGCAGATACGCAGTATTTT.

V usage is TRBV19 and J usage is TRBJ2-5, with D tentatively TRBD1 or TRBD2 (5 bases each). The length of the CDR3 is 13 residues. V shed 6 bases and J shed 5 bases, with 13 bases lying between them. CDR1 is LNHDA and CDR2 is SQIVND in the germline V gene (reference sequence). The CDR3 DNA sequence: TGTGCCAGTAGGGGGGAGCCCAGGGAGACCCAGTACTTC. Translated: CASRGEPRETQYF.

This chain joins TRBV2 and TRBJ2-4; possibly TRBD1 for D (7 bases). This CDR3 region has 15 residues. The germline V gene has CDR1 SNHLY and CDR2 FYNNEI. Between the trimmed V and J ends, which lost 6 bases and 5 bases, there was a span of 17 bases. The CDR3 nucleotides are TGTGCCAGCAGGGCAGGGGGGTTGGGGGAAAACATTCAGTACTTC. It encodes CASRAGGLGENIQYF.

The CDR3 bases are TGTGCCATCACTGGGACAGGGGGGCTTTCCGGGGAGCTGTTTTTT. This translates into CAITGTGGLSGELFF. This chain uses TRBV10-3 with TRBJ2-2; 11 positions agree with TRBD1. Germline V gives CDR1 ENHRY, CDR2 SYGVKD. Losses at the gene ends were 7 bases for V and 6 bases for J; bases not matched to a gene: 7. The CDR3 runs 15 residues.

This chain links TRBV4-3 with TRBJ1-4; TRBD1 matches at 7 bases. The CDR3 totals 16 residues. V gave up 1 base and J gave up 8 bases; unmatched junction bases: 10. Per the germline V gene, CDR1 is LGHNA and CDR2 is YSLEER. CDR3: CASSQVIGQGEEKLFF. The CDR3 DNA reads as TGCGCCAGCAGCCAAGTAATCGGGCAGGGGGAGGAAAAACTGTTTTTT.

The chain couples TRBV6-4 to TRBJ1-2; no clear D gene. V was shortened by 8 bases and J by 0 bases, with 4 bases between the two germline ends. The germline V gene encodes CDR1 MRHNA and CDR2 SNTAGT. The CDR3 runs to 11 residues. CDR3 loop: CASRSNYGYTF. In DNA form, the CDR3 reads TGTGCCAGCCGGTCTAACTATGGCTACACCTTC.

Here the CDR3 reads CASSSQLGPNEKLFF. The CDR3, as DNA: TGTGCCAGCAGCTCCCAGCTCGGGCCAAATGAAAAACTGTTTTTT. The J gene is TRBJ1-4, the V gene TRBV5-6, with D unresolved. The germline V and J ends were trimmed by 3 bases and 5 bases, with 14 bases remaining between them. The length of the CDR3 is 15 residues. CDR1 SGHDT and CDR2 YYEEEE come from the germline V gene.

This clone occurred many times. The chain recombines TRBV6-5 with TRBJ1-5, with a possible D match to TRBD1 (6 bases). The CDR3 consists of 15 residues. V was trimmed by 5 bases and J by 7 bases, leaving 18 bases between them. CDR1 and CDR2 from the germline V gene are MNHEY and SVGAGI. The CDR3 bases are TGTGCCAGCAGTCTCCAGGGGTCGGCGCGACAGCCCCAGCATTTT. It codes for CASSLQGSARQPQHF.

This clone was found a few times. The J gene is TRBJ1-6, the V gene TRBV11-2; no reliable D call. Per the germline V gene, CDR1 is SGHAT and CDR2 is FQNNGV. This CDR3 contains 13 residues. Trimming left V 1 base short and J 8 bases short, with 6 bases between. The DNA of the CDR3 is TGTGCCAGCAGCTTAGGGAGGGATTCACCCCTCCACTTT. Translated, it gives CASSLGRDSPLHF.

The chain employs TRBV7-6 and TRBJ2-3, with D maybe TRBD1 (5 bases). Trimming stripped 3 bases from V and 3 bases from J, with 13 bases between. The CDR3 spans 15 residues. From germline, CDR1 is SGHVS and CDR2 FNYEAQ. The CDR3 reads CASSFYQGWTDTQYF. The CDR3 nucleotides read TGTGCCAGCAGCTTTTACCAGGGATGGACAGATACGCAGTATTTT.

The CDR3 nucleotides are TGTGCCAGCAGCGATACAGCGGGGCCCACAGATACGCAGTATTTT. Its translation is CASSDTAGPTDTQYF. The chain combines TRBV9 with TRBJ2-3; 7 bases match TRBD2. V trimming: 3 bases; J trimming: 2 bases; junction bases outside the gene matches: 6. The V gene's germline CDR1 is SGDLS and CDR2 YYNGEE. The CDR3 runs to 15 residues.

The chain couples TRBV7-3 to TRBJ2-3, with D hard to call. The CDR3 sequence is 14 residues long. The V end was cut by 1 base, the J end by 6 bases, with 11 bases between. CDR1 and CDR2 from the germline V gene are SGHTA and FQGTGA. Here the CDR3 DNA reads TGTGCCAGCAGCTTAAATGGTCAAGAGGATACGCAGTATTTT. Translating gives CASSLNGQEDTQYF. Based on the CDR3 plus reference TRBV7-3 and TRBJ2-3, the full variable domain is GAGVSQTPSNKVTEKGKYVELRCDPISGHTALYWYRQSLGQGPEFLIYFQGTGAADDSGLPNDRFFAVRPEGSVSTLKIQRTERGDSAVYLCASSLNGQEDTQYFGPGTRLTVL.

V usage is TRBV5-4 and J usage is TRBJ1-3; TRBD1 might be the D (5 bases). The V end was cut by 1 base, the J end by 1 base, with 12 bases between. Germline-derived CDR1 and CDR2 are SGHNT and YYREEE (reference sequence). CDR3 length equals 16 residues. The CDR3 DNA is TGTGCCAGCAGCTTGCAGGGAAGCGGTTCTGGAAACACCATATATTTT. This sequence encodes CASSLQGSGSGNTIYF.

The CDR3 loop is CASSFPGSGNTIYF. CDR3 bases: TGTGCCAGCAGCTTCCCAGGCTCTGGAAACACCATATATTTT. This sequence joins TRBV7-9 and TRBJ1-3; no clear D gene. The germline V gene has CDR1 SEHNR and CDR2 FQNEAQ (reference sequence). The CDR3 extends over 14 amino acids. The ends were cut back, 3 bases at V and 0 bases at J, with 6 bases in the middle. The full variable domain, completed using reference TRBV7-9 and TRBJ1-3, is DTGVSQNPRHKITKRGQNVTFRCDPISEHNRLYWYRQTLGQGPEFLTYFQNEAQLEKSRLLSDRFSAERPKGSFSTLEIQRTEQGDSAMYLCASSFPGSGNTIYFGEGSWLTVV.

The V and J genes are TRBV7-2 and TRBJ2-1; tentatively, D is TRBD1 (6 bases). Deletions cut 1 base from V and 11 bases from J, with 12 bases between. CDR1 and CDR2 (germline): SGHTA, FQGNSA. There are 13 residues in the CDR3. In DNA form, the CDR3 reads TGTGCCAGCAGCTTAGTAGGACAGAAAAAGCAGTTCTTC. Its translation: CASSLVGQKKQFF.

This chain links TRBV19 with TRBJ1-2, with 7 nucleotides matching TRBD1. The CDR3 runs 14 residues. Germline CDR1 reads LNHDA; CDR2 reads SQIVND (reference sequence). Trimming at V came to 0 bases and at J to 8 bases, leaving 6 bases not matched to a gene. This CDR3 reads CASSIDGTARGYTF. In nucleotides, the CDR3 is TGTGCCAGTAGTATAGACGGGACAGCACGGGGCTACACCTTC.

This CDR3 is CASSRDLTNTGELFF. As DNA, the CDR3 is TGTGCCAGCAGCCGGGACCTAACGAACACCGGGGAGCTGTTTTTT. The rearrangement joins TRBV5-6 to TRBJ2-2; the D call may be TRBD1 or TRBD2 (5 bases each). Looked up from germline, CDR1 is SGHDT and CDR2 is YYEEEE. V was trimmed by 4 bases and J by 0 bases, leaving 10 bases between them. CDR3 length: 15 residues.

The chain joins TRBV30 to TRBJ1-2, with D possibly being TRBD1 (5 bases). V dropped 5 bases and J dropped 2 bases, with 6 bases sitting between them. Per the germline V gene, CDR1 is GTSNPN and CDR2 is SVGIG (reference sequence). The length of the CDR3 is 11 residues. The CDR3 nucleotides are TGTGCCTGGGACAGCAACTATGGCTACACCTTC. Protein product: CAWDSNYGYTF.

This chain uses TRBV12-5 with TRBJ2-1; the D gene is possibly TRBD2 (6 bases). CDR1 and CDR2 (germline): LGHNT, FRNRAP. V lost 1 base, J lost 8 bases, and 9 bases lay in between. The CDR3 has 13 amino acids. CDR3 sequence (DNA): TGTGCTAGTGGTTTGGGTAGCGGCCATGAGCAGTTCTTC. This translates into CASGLGSGHEQFF. Based on the CDR3 plus reference TRBV12-5 and TRBJ2-1, the full variable domain is DARVTQTPRHKVTEMGQEVTMRCQPILGHNTVFWYRQTMMQGLELLAYFRNRAPLDDSGMPKDRFSAEMPDATLATLKIQPSEPRDSAVYFCASGLGSGHEQFFGPGTRLTVL.

The V and J genes are TRBV29-1 and TRBJ2-5; weak D call: TRBD2 (7 bases). CDR3 length equals 13 residues. The germline V gene encodes CDR1 SQVTM and CDR2 ANQGSEA. V was pared by 2 bases and J by 10 bases, with 17 bases between. The CDR3 bases are TGCAGCGTTGAATCTGGGGGGGGCGAGGGCCAGTACTTC. Encoded protein: CSVESGGGEGQYF.

The chain uses TRBV30 and TRBJ2-6; perhaps TRBD2 as D (6 bases). Germline V gene sequence: CDR1 GTSNPN, CDR2 SVGIG (reference sequence). The CDR3 is made up of 15 amino acids. Trimming stripped 3 bases from V and 4 bases from J, with 13 bases between. The CDR3 reads CAWSDLGRGANVLTF. As DNA, the CDR3 is TGTGCCTGGAGCGACCTGGGGAGGGGGGCCAACGTCCTGACTTTC.

The genes are TRBV9 and TRBJ1-2, with D possibly matching TRBD1 (5 bases). The germline CDR1 and CDR2 sequences are SGDLS and YYNGEE. Trimming cost V 4 bases and J 5 bases, with 18 bases left between them. The CDR3 has 15 amino acids. Here the CDR3 reads CASSPLGGTGYGYTF. CDR3 nucleotides: TGTGCCAGCAGCCCCCTGGGGGGAACAGGTTATGGCTACACCTTC.